The rows below give T cell receptor beta chains drawn from one sample of a study of CD8 T cells in Susac syndrome. TCRdb analysed the immunoSEQ multiplex PCR reads with MiXCR anew, one entry per CDR3 protein. The sample has roughly 80,000 distinct CDR3 sequences, roughly 94% seen once. The sample was CD8+ T cells from PBMCs. The receptor set was obtained from a human donor with Susac syndrome. Each CDR3 is given with its conserved first and last residue.

16,TRBV19,TRBJ2-3,CASSITGVSYTDTQYF
15,TRBV4-2,TRBJ2-7,CASRSRTSGAYEQYF
18,TRBV27,TRBJ1-5,CASSVLPETGYWDQPQHF
14,TRBV12-3/TRBV12-4,TRBJ1-1,CASSNSRENTEAFF
12,TRBV4-1,TRBJ2-5,CASSGVQETQYF
13,TRBV29-1,TRBJ2-7,CSARGGTSYEQYF
11,TRBV7-9,TRBJ2-7,CASSVDYEQYF
15,TRBV9,TRBJ2-1,CASAAGGSTHNEQFF
12,TRBV29-1,TRBJ2-1,CSVGRAQNEQFF
16,TRBV9,TRBJ1-5,CASSPRGDTTDQPQHF
14,TRBV6-6,TRBJ1-5,CASSSTGDSQPQHF
15,TRBV28,TRBJ1-3,CASSLRASSGNTIYF
14,TRBV30,TRBJ1-2,CAWTLDRGAEGYTF
15,TRBV7-9,TRBJ2-7,CASSARTGATYEQYF
14,TRBV10-2,TRBJ1-1,CASSEDFQNTEAFF
16,TRBV12-3/TRBV12-4,TRBJ2-4,CASRGLAGVAKNIQYF
16,TRBV6-1,TRBJ2-2,CASTLSGRWHTGELFF
14,TRBV29-1,TRBJ1-2,CSVDGGPGNYGYTF
13,TRBV20-1,TRBJ2-7,CSASHRDTYEQYF
13,TRBV6-2/TRBV6-3,TRBJ1-5,CASSRDRGQPQHF
15,TRBV27,TRBJ2-7,CASSTTGVSSYEQYF
16,TRBV29-1,TRBJ2-7,CSVGTRTGEGSYEQYF